Here is one T cell receptor (beta chain) with its context. Its antigen is currently unknown. The data derive from a study of shared clonotypes between healthy human individuals. The data were produced by immunoSEQ multiplex PCR, yet TCRdb's version contains in-frame clones alone and is incomplete. The data hold about 2.4 million clones, with over 85% observed a single time. Among the donors, all were Caucasian adults who lived in Nashville, Tennessee. The CDR3 contains 17 residues. V was clipped by 3 bases and J by 6 bases; unmatched bases: 13. From germline, CDR1 is LNHDA and CDR2 SQIVND (reference sequence). Study-wide findings and caveats: Clonotypes shared by all four sorted-subset donors had higher generation probabilities than non-shared clonotypes. Tissue TCR repertoires likely differ from these blood-only repertoires. Compared with memory subsets, naive subsets generally had larger estimated richness.

The clonotype was recovered from a young man in good health. The chain uses TRBV19 and TRBJ2-2; 7 bases are a match to TRBD2. Sequenced input: naive CD4+ T cells sorted from blood. Noted subset: CD45RA+ positively selected. As DNA, the CDR3 is TGTGCCAGTAGTATTAGCCCCGGGACTAAGATTTCCGGGGAGCTGTTTTTT. Encoded protein: CASSISPGTKISGELFF. The variable domain in full, with the rest retrieved from reference TRBV19 and TRBJ2-2, is DGGITQSPKYLFRKEGQNVTLSCEQNLNHDAMYWYRQDPGQGLRLIYYSQIVNDFQKGDIAEGYSVSREKKESFPLTVTSAQKNPTAFYLCASSISPGTKISGELFFGEGSRLTVL.